The present T cell receptor (beta chain) was sequenced within a study of OX40 agonist ivuxolimab in advanced cancers. Study-wide results and caveats: Average numbers of expanded clones were greater in CD8+ T cells than in CD4+.

CDR1 and CDR2 (germline): MNHEY, SMNVEV (reference sequence). Trimming cost V 1 base and J 0 bases, with 19 bases left between them. CDR3 size: 20 residues. The data were produced by immunoSEQ multiplex PCR, yet TCRdb's version contains in-frame clones alone and is incomplete. The table shows about 120,000 clones, with approximately 89% occurring only once. Notes on this clone: Antigen unknown.

The rearrangement uses TRBV27 and TRBJ2-6; D is tentatively TRBD1 or TRBD2 (6 bases each). The sample consisted of CD4+ or CD8+ T cells sorted from blood, taken in a trial of the OX40 agonist ivuxolimab. The clonotype originates from an adult with an advanced solid tumor such as melanoma, head and neck, liver or kidney cancer. CDR3 sequence reads: CASSLLAVRDTSSGANVLTF. CDR3 sequence (DNA): TGTGCCAGCAGTTTATTGGCCGTGCGGGACACAAGCTCTGGGGCCAACGTCCTGACTTTC.